These 27 T cell receptor beta chains came from one sample sequenced in a study of shared clonotypes between healthy human individuals (TCRdb year 2020). Library preparation used the immunoSEQ multiplex PCR assay. This is the immuneACCESS table as TCRdb keeps it, with only in-frame sequences that have V and J called. A part of the clones is gone; compared with another copy, unresolved V genes explain less than half, and the rest is unexplained. This sample lists about 1.1 million clones; 78% were detected once. The leading ten clones occupy 0.55% to 0.7% of the sample. The sample taken for sequencing was memory CD4+ T cells from PBMCs. This sample's cell subset or site label indicates: CD45RA-negative fraction. These receptors all come from a man aged 18 to 30 in good health. Some clones in this sample may be carry-over from other donors' samples.

V gene TRBV2 combines with J gene TRBJ2-3; D is unclear. In germline, CDR1 is SNHLY, CDR2 FYNNEI. Trimming took off 3 bases at V and 6 bases at J, with 10 bases between the two ends. The CDR3 runs to 13 residues. The CDR3 protein is CASSDQFGDTQYF. As DNA, the CDR3 is TGTGCCAGCAGTGACCAGTTTGGGGATACGCAGTATTTT.

This clone has only a few counts. V is TRBV18 and J is TRBJ1-1; the match to TRBD1 covers 8 bases. Germline lookup yields CDR1 KGHSH and CDR2 LQKENI. After removal of 6 bases from V and 3 bases from J, the junction contained 6 bases not matched to a gene. CDR3 size: 14 residues. The CDR3: CASSANRGDTEAFF. CDR3 in DNA: TGTGCCAGCTCCGCTAACAGGGGGGACACTGAAGCTTTCTTT.

This clone showed up just once. The V and J genes are TRBV4-2 and TRBJ1-4; perhaps TRBD1 as D (6 bases). Germline V gene data show CDR1 as LGHNA and CDR2 as YNFKEQ. Trimming pared 3 bases from V and 1 base from J, leaving 21 bases between. The CDR3 has 19 residues. CDR3 DNA: TGTGCCAGCAGCCAGCGGAGAGGGGGAAGACTGGTAACTAATGAAAAACTGTTTTTT. Residues: CASSQRRGGRLVTNEKLFF.

This clone has ten or more counts. This CDR3 is also generated by other DNA sequences in the sample. The V call is TRBV4-1, the J call TRBJ1-4; the D gene is possibly TRBD1 (5 bases). This CDR3 is built from 16 residues. V was pared by 0 bases and J by 8 bases, with 16 bases between. Germline-derived CDR1 and CDR2 are MGHRA and YSYEKL. CDR3 nucleotides: TGCGCCAGCAGCCAAGACGTGGGAGGGGCCGGGGAAAAACTGTTTTTT. It is translated as CASSQDVGGAGEKLFF.

About this clone itself: A much larger clone lies a single base off, so this may be a read error. The J gene is TRBJ2-1, the V gene TRBV7-9, with D perhaps TRBD1 (6 bases). V shed 5 bases and J shed 5 bases, with 10 bases lying between them. From germline, CDR1 is SEHNR and CDR2 FQNEAQ (reference sequence). This CDR3 contains 13 residues. DNA of the CDR3: TGTGCCAGCAGCCCCGGACAGAACAATGAGCAGTTCTTC. This gives the protein CASSPGQNNEQFF.

This rearrangement joins TRBV10-1 to TRBJ2-7; D uncertain. Deletions cut 10 bases from V and 7 bases from J, with 11 bases between. CDR1 and CDR2 (germline): WNHNN, SYGVQD (reference sequence). The CDR3 runs 10 residues. CDR3 sequence reads: CATALGEQYF. CDR3 sequence (DNA): TGCGCCACCGCTCTCGGGGAGCAGTACTTC.

The chain employs TRBV7-2 and TRBJ2-2, with D possibly matching TRBD2 (6 bases). From germline, CDR1 is SGHTA and CDR2 FQGNSA. The V end lost 6 bases, the J end lost 2 bases, and 10 bases lay between the germline ends. This CDR3 spans 14 amino acids. The DNA of the CDR3 is TGTGCCAGCAGAAAAGGGACTAACACCGGGGAGCTGTTTTTT. Residues: CASRKGTNTGELFF.

DNA for the CDR3: TGTGCCAGCAGCCAAACATTGATTCAGCCCCAGCATTTT. This gives the protein CASSQTLIQPQHF. The chain joins TRBV4-2 to TRBJ1-5; unclear D gene. The CDR3 extends over 13 amino acids. Between the trimmed V and J ends, which lost 2 bases and 6 bases, there was a span of 8 bases. From germline, CDR1 is LGHNA and CDR2 YNFKEQ.

CDR3 residues: CASSRSLNTEAFF. CDR3 nucleotides: TGTGCCAGCAGTCGATCACTTAACACTGAAGCTTTCTTT. The chain combines TRBV6-1 with TRBJ1-1; D uncertain. The germline gives CDR1 MNHNS, CDR2 SASEGT. V gave up 5 bases and J gave up 2 bases, with 9 bases separating them. The CDR3 consists of 13 residues.

The chain is built from TRBV10-3 and TRBJ2-7, with D perhaps matching TRBD2 (5 bases). Per germline, CDR1 ENHRY and CDR2 SYGVKD. CDR3 size: 14 residues. V gave up 0 bases and J gave up 3 bases, with 9 bases separating them. CDR3 bases: TGTGCCATCAGTGAGTCTATGGGAGACTACGAGCAGTACTTC. It translates to CAISESMGDYEQYF.

The chain recombines TRBV5-4 with TRBJ2-2, with D possibly being TRBD2 (5 bases). V was cut by 0 bases and J by 7 bases, with 13 bases left in between. This CDR3 contains 15 residues. Germline lookup yields CDR1 SGHNT and CDR2 YYREEE (reference sequence). DNA for the CDR3: TGTGCCAGCAGCTTGGTCACAGCAGAGGGCGGGGAGCTGTTTTTT. This gives the protein CASSLVTAEGGELFF.

The chain is built from TRBV11-3 and TRBJ2-1; no clear D gene. Deletions cut 4 bases from V and 4 bases from J, with 8 bases between. The CDR3 runs to 13 residues. CDR1 is SGHNT, CDR2 YENEEA, per germline. CDR3 bases: TGTGCCAGCAGCTCGACTGGTTACAATGAGCAGTTCTTC. Its protein product is CASSSTGYNEQFF.

This sequence joins TRBV6-5 and TRBJ2-7; 10 bases map to TRBD1. Per germline, CDR1 MNHEY and CDR2 SVGAGI. The CDR3 totals 14 residues. Unmatched junction bases numbered 8, after V lost 6 bases and J lost 6 bases. The CDR3 reads CASRTGGNAGEQYF. CDR3 sequence (DNA): TGTGCCAGCAGGACAGGGGGCAACGCGGGCGAGCAGTACTTC.

The chain couples TRBV5-4 to TRBJ1-3; D gene uncertain. The V gene's germline CDR1 is SGHNT and CDR2 YYREEE (reference sequence). CDR3 length: 15 amino acids. Trimming removed 2 bases at V and 0 bases at J, with 9 bases between. The CDR3 sequence: CASSFGSTSGNTIYF. The CDR3 region has the DNA TGTGCCAGCAGCTTCGGGTCCACCTCTGGAAACACCATATATTTT.

At least ten counts were recorded for this clone. The chain recombines TRBV7-3 with TRBJ1-3, with 9 bases aligning to TRBD1. CDR1 is SGHTA, CDR2 FQGTGA, per germline. With V trimmed by 5 bases and J by 3 bases, 8 bases remained unmatched. The CDR3 consists of 16 residues. The chain's CDR3 is CASSPGDRGDGNTIYF. CDR3 DNA: TGTGCCAGCAGCCCGGGAGACAGGGGGGATGGAAACACCATATATTTT.

The rearrangement joins TRBV9 to TRBJ2-5; the D gene is possibly TRBD2 (6 bases). The V end was cut by 4 bases, the J end by 5 bases, with 21 bases between. From germline, CDR1 is SGDLS and CDR2 YYNGEE. The CDR3 has 16 residues. This CDR3 reads CASSLSRASREETQYF. CDR3 in DNA: TGTGCCAGCAGCCTAAGTAGGGCTAGCCGGGAGGAGACCCAGTACTTC. Filled out from reference TRBV9 and TRBJ2-5, the complete variable domain reads DSGVTQTPKHLITATGQRVTLRCSPRSGDLSVYWYQQSLDQGLQFLIQYYNGEERAKGNILERFSAQQFPDLHSELNLSSLELGDSALYFCASSLSRASREETQYFGPGTRLLVL.

The table lists this clone with a count of one. J is TRBJ2-3 and V is TRBV5-4; TRBD2 matches at 13 bases. Germline trimming cut 4 bases from V and 4 bases from J; bases unmatched to any gene: 9. Germline loops: CDR1 SGHNT, CDR2 YYREEE (reference sequence). The CDR3 loop spans 17 amino acids. In DNA form, the CDR3 reads TGTGCCAGCAGCGACGGGACTAGCGGGAATCTCGCAGATACGCAGTATTTT. It is translated as CASSDGTSGNLADTQYF.

Regarding this clone: Additional DNA sequences in this sample encode the identical CDR3. The chain carries TRBV7-2 and TRBJ2-3; TRBD2 matches 16 bases. The CDR3 extends over 16 amino acids. V gave up 4 bases and J gave up 3 bases; unmatched junction bases: 1. Germline CDR1 reads SGHTA; CDR2 reads FQGNSA. In DNA, the CDR3 is TGTGCCAGCAGCTCGGGACTAGCGGGAGGGACAGATACGCAGTATTTT. This encodes CASSSGLAGGTDTQYF.

This clone has just one count. This chain joins TRBV4-2 and TRBJ2-7; 8 positions match TRBD2. This CDR3 contains 14 residues. The V and J ends lost 5 bases and 5 bases, in that order; junction bases with no gene match: 8. Germline CDR1 is LGHNA and CDR2 is YNFKEQ. The CDR3 spells CASSTAGVKDEQYF. For the CDR3, the DNA is TGTGCCAGCAGCACAGCGGGAGTTAAGGACGAGCAGTACTTC.

The chain is built from TRBV9 and TRBJ2-7; D tentatively fits TRBD1 or TRBD2 (6 bases each). The CDR3 extends over 15 amino acids. The germline V gene has CDR1 SGDLS and CDR2 YYNGEE. Trimming pared 1 base from V and 8 bases from J, leaving 19 bases between. This CDR3 reads CASSVTHVGGVQQYF. For the CDR3, the DNA is TGTGCCAGCAGCGTAACCCACGTGGGGGGCGTTCAGCAGTACTTC. The whole variable domain, remainder taken from reference TRBV9 and TRBJ2-7, is DSGVTQTPKHLITATGQRVTLRCSPRSGDLSVYWYQQSLDQGLQFLIQYYNGEERAKGNILERFSAQQFPDLHSELNLSSLELGDSALYFCASSVTHVGGVQQYFGPGTRLTVT.

The V and J genes are TRBV19 and TRBJ2-3; possible D gene TRBD1, 6 bases. The CDR3 runs to 15 residues. V was trimmed by 3 bases and J by 1 base, leaving 11 bases between them. Germline values: CDR1 LNHDA, CDR2 SQIVND (reference sequence). Written as DNA, the CDR3 is TGTGCCAGTAGTATTGGGGACATCGGCACAGATACGCAGTATTTT. Protein sequence: CASSIGDIGTDTQYF.

Many counts were recorded for this clone. Other DNA variants within this sample encode the same CDR3. The chain joins TRBV18 to TRBJ2-3, with D hard to call. This CDR3 contains 13 residues. CDR1 is KGHSH, CDR2 LQKENI, per germline. The germline V and J ends were trimmed by 2 bases and 4 bases, with 7 bases remaining between them. The CDR3: CASSPGGADTQYF. In DNA form, the CDR3 reads TGTGCCAGCTCACCAGGTGGGGCAGATACGCAGTATTTT.

The rearrangement links TRBV15 to TRBJ2-5; D unclear. The CDR3 extends over 14 amino acids. The V end lost 0 bases, the J end lost 7 bases, and 12 bases lay between the germline ends. Germline-derived CDR1 and CDR2 are LNHNV and YYDKDF (reference sequence). The CDR3 region is CATSRDSGWATQYF. DNA for the CDR3: TGTGCCACCAGCAGAGATTCCGGGTGGGCGACCCAGTACTTC.

This chain links TRBV5-1 with TRBJ2-7; D call uncertain. Trimming shortened V by 1 base and J by 6 bases, and 14 bases separated the two germline ends. Germline loops: CDR1 SGHRS, CDR2 YFSETQ. The CDR3 extends over 14 amino acids. CDR3 sequence reads: CASSLTVQDSEQYF. The CDR3 region has the DNA TGCGCCAGCAGCTTGACCGTCCAAGACTCCGAGCAGTACTTC.

V and J are TRBV4-1 and TRBJ1-2; 9 bases are shared with TRBD1. The CDR3 has 16 amino acids. V lost 0 bases to trimming and J lost 8 bases; unmatched junction nucleotides: 10. Looked up from germline, CDR1 is MGHRA and CDR2 is YSYEKL. CDR3 nucleotide sequence: TGCGCCAGCAGCCAAGATAACCCTACAGGGGGCAGGGGCTACACCTTC. The encoded protein is CASSQDNPTGGRGYTF.

This chain uses TRBV10-3 with TRBJ2-6; D ambiguous. Per germline, CDR1 ENHRY and CDR2 SYGVKD. Deletions cut 1 base from V and 0 bases from J, with 13 bases between. This CDR3 region has 18 residues. This chain's CDR3 is CAISELGMYSSGANVLTF. The CDR3 DNA follows: TGTGCCATCAGTGAGTTGGGAATGTACAGCTCTGGGGCCAACGTCCTGACTTTC.

On this clone: Other DNA sequences in the sample encode the same CDR3. The chain combines TRBV11-2 with TRBJ2-1; D unresolved. Germline values: CDR1 SGHAT, CDR2 FQNNGV. Trimming removed 9 bases at V and 0 bases at J, with 12 bases between. The CDR3 totals 14 residues. CDR3 region: CASSRPSSYNEQFF. The CDR3 nucleotides read TGTGCCAGTTCTCGCCCGAGCTCCTACAATGAGCAGTTCTTC.